This TCR beta chain came from a study of Graves' ophthalmopathy and Graves' hyperthyroidism. Physicians reached a diagnosis by relying on clinical symptoms, serum thyroxine, TRAb, thyroid ultrasound and orbital computed tomography. This clonotype showed up many times. This CDR3 contains 12 residues. Between the trimmed V and J ends, which lost 3 bases and 0 bases, there was a span of 2 bases. The germline V gene encodes CDR1 DFQATT and CDR2 SNEGSKA (reference sequence). The study amplified TCR beta CDR3 regions using RNA transcripts. The first round was an RT-PCR with HTBI primers, and the second round was a multiplex PCR. TCRdb passed the multiplex PCR reads through MiXCR, listing each CDR3 protein once. The data hold almost 750,000 distinct CDR3 sequences, with 35% to 50% observed a single time.

The sequence came from an adult man with Graves' ophthalmopathy. The specimen was peripheral blood. The V gene is TRBV20-1, the J gene TRBJ1-4, with unresolved D. The CDR3 loop reads CSASATNEKLFF. CDR3 in DNA: TGCAGTGCTAGCGCAACTAATGAAAAACTGTTTTTT.